Described below is a single T cell receptor beta chain sequence and its context. Its target is not known. The entry originates in a study of cytotoxic CD8 clonotypes in ibrutinib-treated CLL. The CDR3 runs to 15 residues. CDR1 and CDR2 (germline): MNHNY, SVGAGI (reference sequence). Trimming took 6 bases from V and 0 from J; bases not matched to a gene: 6. The data were produced by immunoSEQ multiplex PCR, yet TCRdb's version contains in-frame clones alone and is incomplete. The repertoire holds fewer than 200,000 clones, with under 90% as singletons. Study results and caveats: Clonality measured at baseline exceeded age-matched healthy donors, tracking circulating CD8+ T-cell counts. Lymph node repertoires were not studied, and sampling times were unmatched. Clonality went higher at ibrutinib response and then dropped back toward baseline at progression. Shared public clonotypes were rare, and on treatment they either got smaller or stayed the same.

Material: PBMCs, obtained after 24 months of ibrutinib treatment. This rearrangement joins TRBV6-6 to TRBJ2-3, with 7 bases identical to TRBD1. This clonotype originated in a human donor with chronic lymphocytic leukemia. Written as DNA, the CDR3 is TGTGCCAGCAGGTGGGACAGCGCGAGCACAGATACGCAGTATTTT. It is translated as CASRWDSASTDTQYF.